These T cell receptor beta chains were read from a single sample in a study of human T cells and chemical hapten exposure. Each CDR3 protein gets one entry after TCRdb re-called the RACE reads with MiXCR. This sample has 110,000 or so distinct CDR3 sequences, with more than 7% found just once. The sequenced sample was whole blood, obtained in connection with sensitization to the hapten diphenylcyclopropenone (DPC). The receptors shown here come from a woman aged 40 to 50 with alopecia areata. Some clones in this sample may be carry-over from other donors' samples. Both conserved end residues are part of each CDR3. The D gene is left open where the match is weak. Size is omitted from some rows. Given values are once, few, many or a class for expanded clones.

cdr3_nt	cdr3_aa	v_call	clone_size	d_call	j_call
TGTGCCAGCACCTCCGGGACAGGGGTCAATGAGCAGTTCTTC	CASTSGTGVNEQFF	TRBV2	many	TRBD1	TRBJ2-1
TGTGCCAGCAGTCCTCGACAGGGTCACGGGGAGCTGTTTTTT	CASSPRQGHGELFF	TRBV5-5	many	TRBD1	TRBJ2-2
TGCAGTGCTAGACCCCCTCGGACTCTCACCGGGGAGCTGTTTTTT	CSARPPRTLTGELFF	TRBV20-1	few	-	TRBJ2-2
TGTGCCAGCAGCCGGACCCTGGGAAACTATGGCTACACCTTC	CASSRTLGNYGYTF	TRBV14	many	-	TRBJ1-2
TGTGCCATCAGTGAAAACGGTGGGCAGCTACCCTACGAGCAGTACTTC	CAISENGGQLPYEQYF	TRBV10-3	many	-	TRBJ2-7
TGTGCCAGCAGTTTAGAACAGGGGCCCTACGAGCAGTACTTC	CASSLEQGPYEQYF	TRBV28	many	TRBD1	TRBJ2-7
TGCAGCGTTGTCGTACTGAGCCAAGAGACCCAGTACTTC	CSVVVLSQETQYF	TRBV29-1	medium-sized	-	TRBJ2-5
TGTGCCAGCAGCCAGCTCGATGAGCAGTTCTTC	CASSQLDEQFF	TRBV14	-	-	TRBJ2-1
TGTGCCAGCAGCCAAGAAGACAGCAGCTACTACGAGCAGTACTTC	CASSQEDSSYYEQYF	TRBV4-2	many	-	TRBJ2-7
TGCAGCCCTAAGGGGCCGGACAACGGAAAGTTGGCTTTCTTT	CSPKGPDNGKLAFF	TRBV20-1	many	-	TRBJ1-1
TGTGCCAGCAGTGAACAGGGCGGGTACAATGAGCAGTTCTTC	CASSEQGGYNEQFF	TRBV2	-	-	TRBJ2-1
TGTGCCAGCAGCCCGGTTGCGGGGGAAGGCTACACCTTC	CASSPVAGEGYTF	TRBV7-6	-	-	TRBJ1-2
TGTGCCAGCAGCACCCAACCAAAGGGGGGATTCGATGAGCAGTTCTTC	CASSTQPKGGFDEQFF	TRBV9	-	-	TRBJ2-1
TGTGCCAGCAGCCAAGATCGAGTAGCGGCAACCTACGAGCAGTACTTC	CASSQDRVAATYEQYF	TRBV3-1	few	-	TRBJ2-7
TGTGCCAGCTCACCACTTGGGGGGAACTTCGGCTACACCTTC	CASSPLGGNFGYTF	TRBV18	-	-	TRBJ1-2
TGTGCCAGCAGCCTCCGGGACTACGAGCAGTACTTC	CASSLRDYEQYF	TRBV7-9	-	-	TRBJ2-7
TGTGCCACCAGCGAGAGATCTAATCCGGGACTCACGCCCCACAATGAGCAGTTCTTC	CATSERSNPGLTPHNEQFF	TRBV15	few	-	TRBJ2-1
TGCAGTGCTAGGCTCCTAGGGGGCTCCTATAATTCACCCCTCCACTTT	CSARLLGGSYNSPLHF	TRBV20-1	few	-	TRBJ1-6
TGTGCCAGCAGCGGACGGGACAGGACGAACACCGGGGTGCTGTTTTTT	CASSGRDRTNTGVLFF	TRBV9	-	TRBD1	TRBJ2-2
TGCGCCAGCAGCTTGAGCGGAATCTTGGCAGATACGCAGTATTTT	CASSLSGILADTQYF	TRBV5-1	few	-	TRBJ2-3
TGTGCCAGCAGTTACGAGCAGTACTTC	CASSYEQYF	TRBV6-2/TRBV6-3	many	-	TRBJ2-7
TGTGCCAGCAGCTTAGCGGGGACGGACTATGGCTACACCTTC	CASSLAGTDYGYTF	TRBV7-2	many	-	TRBJ1-2
TGTGCCAGCTCACCGGACAGCTCTAACTATGGCTACACCTTC	CASSPDSSNYGYTF	TRBV18	many	-	TRBJ1-2
TGTGCCAGCTCCCGAGACTTCCTGAGCTCCTACGAGCAGTACTTC	CASSRDFLSSYEQYF	TRBV18	many	-	TRBJ2-7
TGTGCCACCCCTTTAGAGGGCTACACCTTC	CATPLEGYTF	TRBV2	few	-	TRBJ1-2
TGTGCCAGCTCACCACTCGACGTCAGGGGGAACTATGGCTACACCTTC	CASSPLDVRGNYGYTF	TRBV18	few	TRBD1	TRBJ1-2